The present TCR beta chain was sequenced within a study of blood T cell repertoires in COVID-19. This CDR3 has 21 amino acids. Germline loops: CDR1 LGHDT, CDR2 YNNKEL (reference sequence). With 0 bases removed from V and 0 bases from J, the gap between germline ends came to 23 bases. Repertoires were generated with immunoSEQ multiplex PCR, while TCRdb's copy carries only in-frame clones and drops some. This table has roughly 190,000 clones, 82% appearing once. The receptor was isolated from a woman aged 55-70 years with acute COVID-19. Sequencing was done on a sample of PBMCs or T cells enriched from blood (not recorded which). The genes are TRBV3-1 (or the pseudogene TRBV3-2) and TRBJ1-4; D is perhaps TRBD1 (6 bases). The CDR3 DNA reads as TGTGCCAGCAGCCAAGAGGAGGAGGGGGGGTATTGGCCCTCAACTAATGAAAAACTGTTTTTT. Amino acid sequence: CASSQEEEGGYWPSTNEKLFF.